The rows below give T cell receptor beta chains drawn from one sample of a study of T-cell memory formation after mild COVID-19. TCRdb analysed the 5' RACE reads with MiXCR anew, one entry per CDR3 protein. The sample shows 200,000 to 250,000 distinct CDR3 sequences, 9.5% to 10% of them seen only once. Source material: PBMCs or a T cell subset sorted from them (not recorded which). Every receptor here comes from a man between 18 and 35 years old who had mild COVID-19 (a few samples of this study predate the infection). Cell type and time point are not known. The CDR3 runs from the conserved cysteine through the conserved F or W. Each record gives: D gene, J gene, V gene, CDR3 length, clone size, CDR3 protein, CDR3 DNA. D genes are given only for firm matches. Clone size is stated in some rows and not others, as once, few, many or a class when expanded.

TRBD2 | TRBJ2-1 | TRBV18 | 15 | NA | CASSPPGGSRNEQFF | TGTGCCAGCTCACCACCGGGGGGGTCGCGGAATGAGCAGTTCTTC
NA | TRBJ2-2 | TRBV27 | 14 | few | CASSLQYGGRELFF | TGTGCCAGCAGTTTACAGTACGGGGGCAGGGAGCTGTTTTTT
NA | TRBJ1-1 | TRBV5-1 | 14 | NA | CASSLYQRNTEAFF | TGCGCCAGCAGCTTGTACCAACGGAACACTGAAGCTTTCTTT
NA | TRBJ2-3 | TRBV20-1 | 12 | NA | CSGAGASYGQYF | TGCAGTGGGGCGGGGGCCTCTTATGGCCAGTATTTT
NA | TRBJ1-3 | TRBV30 | 12 | few | CAWSPSGNTIYF | TGTGCCTGGAGCCCCTCCGGAAACACCATATATTTT
NA | TRBJ1-1 | TRBV28 | 11 | few | CAIAGRTEAFF | TGTGCCATCGCGGGTCGGACTGAAGCTTTCTTT
NA | TRBJ1-4 | TRBV6-6 | 13 | NA | CASLGSAVEKLFF | TGTGCCAGCCTAGGATCGGCGGTCGAAAAACTGTTTTTT
TRBD2 | TRBJ2-1 | TRBV7-2 | 15 | NA | CASSRLAGGPNEQFF | TGTGCCAGCAGCCGACTAGCGGGGGGGCCCAATGAGCAGTTCTTC
NA | TRBJ2-7 | TRBV5-1 | 11 | many | CASSRRDEQYF | TGCGCCAGCAGCCGGCGGGACGAGCAGTACTTC
NA | TRBJ2-3 | TRBV20-1 | 15 | NA | CSAGPESGFTDTQYF | TGCAGTGCTGGACCTGAGAGCGGCTTCACAGATACGCAGTATTTT
TRBD1 | TRBJ2-2 | TRBV4-1 | 16 | NA | CASSPSGTGYTGELFF | TGCGCCAGCAGCCCCTCCGGGACAGGGTACACCGGGGAGCTGTTTTTT
TRBD1 | TRBJ2-2 | TRBV20-1 | 16 | NA | CSARLGQGGYTGELFF | TGCAGTGCTAGATTGGGACAGGGGGGATACACCGGGGAGCTGTTTTTT
TRBD1 | TRBJ1-1 | TRBV19 | 14 | few | CASSYRGRGAEAFF | TGTGCCAGTAGCTACAGGGGGCGCGGGGCTGAAGCTTTCTTT
NA | TRBJ2-7 | TRBV7-2 | 13 | many | CASSLAERSEQYF | TGTGCCAGCAGCTTAGCGGAACGGAGCGAGCAGTACTTC
TRBD2 | TRBJ2-3 | TRBV28 | 16 | NA | CASSPRGEGYTDTQYF | TGTGCCAGCAGTCCGCGCGGGGAGGGCTACACAGATACGCAGTATTTT
NA | TRBJ1-6 | TRBV9 | 14 | few | CASSSRLGDSPLHF | TGTGCCAGCAGCTCAAGATTGGGGGATTCACCCCTCCACTTT
TRBD1 | TRBJ2-3 | TRBV27 | 14 | few | CASSPGGHTDTQYF | TGTGCCAGCAGCCCAGGGGGCCACACAGATACGCAGTATTTT
NA | TRBJ2-3 | TRBV11-2 | 15 | many | CASSLLRATTDTQYF | TGTGCCAGCAGCTTACTCAGGGCGACCACAGATACGCAGTATTTT
NA | TRBJ2-1 | TRBV5-1 | 15 | many | CASSLGQSSYNEQFF | TGCGCCAGCAGCTTGGGACAGAGCTCCTACAATGAGCAGTTCTTC
NA | TRBJ2-5 | TRBV5-1 | 14 | NA | CASSLSWAGETQYF | TGCGCCAGCAGCCTCTCATGGGCAGGAGAGACCCAGTACTTC
NA | TRBJ2-3 | TRBV12-3/TRBV12-4 | 14 | few | CASSPMDVGDTQYF | TGTGCCAGCAGTCCGATGGACGTAGGGGATACGCAGTATTTT
NA | TRBJ2-3 | TRBV27 | 14 | few | CASSEGLASGSQYF | TGTGCCAGCAGTGAGGGACTGGCCTCCGGATCGCAGTATTTT
NA | TRBJ2-3 | TRBV28 | 14 | many | CASSSWDSTDTQYF | TGTGCCAGCAGTTCGTGGGACAGCACAGATACGCAGTATTTT
NA | TRBJ2-7 | TRBV30 | 14 | NA | CAWMDPPDRYEQYF | TGTGCCTGGATGGATCCCCCGGACCGCTACGAGCAGTACTTC
NA | TRBJ2-3 | TRBV7-2 | 14 | few | CASSSPNVGDTQYF | TGTGCCAGCAGCTCGCCGAATGTAGGAGATACGCAGTATTTT
NA | TRBJ2-3 | TRBV20-1 | 10 | few | CSVDTDTQYF | TGCAGTGTTGACACAGATACGCAGTATTTT
TRBD1 | TRBJ2-1 | TRBV12-3/TRBV12-4 | 15 | many | CASSLRDRNYNEQFF | TGTGCCAGCAGTCTTCGGGACAGGAACTACAATGAGCAGTTCTTC
NA | TRBJ2-5 | TRBV4-2 | 14 | NA | CASSQDWGQETQYF | TGTGCCAGCAGCCAAGATTGGGGCCAAGAGACCCAGTACTTC
TRBD1 | TRBJ2-3 | TRBV7-2 | 16 | NA | CASSLRWDRVADTQYF | TGTGCCAGCAGCTTGCGCTGGGACAGGGTGGCAGATACGCAGTATTTT
TRBD1 | TRBJ1-5 | TRBV6-5 | 17 | NA | CASSSRTGGSGNQPQHF | TGTGCCAGCAGTTCCAGGACAGGGGGAAGTGGCAATCAGCCCCAGCATTTT
TRBD2 | TRBJ2-3 | TRBV4-1 | 18 | NA | CASSQDLTSGGATDTQYF | TGCGCCAGCAGCCAAGATCTTACCAGCGGGGGGGCCACAGATACGCAGTATTTT
NA | TRBJ1-5 | TRBV11-2 | 14 | NA | CASSPGVGNQPQHF | TGTGCCAGCAGCCCCGGGGTGGGCAATCAGCCCCAGCATTTT
NA | TRBJ2-3 | TRBV20-1 | 13 | many | CSAPVGGTDTQYF | TGCAGTGCTCCTGTCGGGGGCACAGATACGCAGTATTTT
NA | TRBJ2-3 | TRBV7-2 | 16 | few | CASTKPRGAGTDTQYF | TGTGCCAGCACCAAACCCCGGGGGGCGGGCACAGATACGCAGTATTTT
NA | TRBJ1-5 | TRBV6-5 | 13 | many | CASSYNSNQPQHF | TGTGCCAGCAGTTACAACAGTAATCAGCCCCAGCATTTT
NA | TRBJ1-1 | TRBV6-6 | 14 | many | CASSQGIGGTEAFF | TGTGCCAGCAGTCAGGGAATCGGTGGGACTGAAGCTTTCTTT
TRBD1 | TRBJ1-1 | TRBV6-5 | 12 | many | CASSYRGLRAFF | TGTGCCAGCAGTTACAGGGGGCTTAGAGCTTTCTTT
NA | TRBJ1-1 | TRBV5-1 | 14 | many | CASSLTSGSTEAFF | TGCGCCAGCAGCTTGACGTCAGGGTCTACTGAAGCTTTCTTT
NA | TRBJ1-1 | TRBV6-1 | 16 | NA | CASSNPADGPNTEAFF | TGTGCCAGCAGTAACCCGGCCGACGGGCCCAACACTGAAGCTTTCTTT
NA | TRBJ2-1 | TRBV29-1 | 12 | many | CSVGGGGYEQFF | TGCAGCGTTGGCGGAGGCGGGTATGAGCAGTTCTTC
NA | TRBJ1-1 | TRBV20-1 | 14 | NA | CSASPGSMNTEAFF | TGCAGTGCTAGCCCTGGTAGCATGAACACTGAAGCTTTCTTT
TRBD1 | TRBJ2-5 | TRBV27 | 14 | few | CASSTRGLVETQYF | TGTGCCAGCAGTACCAGGGGGCTCGTAGAGACCCAGTACTTC
TRBD1 | TRBJ2-5 | TRBV29-1 | 12 | NA | CSVSQGWETQYF | TGCAGCGTGTCACAGGGGTGGGAGACCCAGTACTTC
NA | TRBJ2-1 | TRBV19 | 14 | many | CASAWGRSYNEQFF | TGTGCCAGTGCATGGGGTCGCTCCTACAATGAGCAGTTCTTC
NA | TRBJ2-1 | TRBV12-3/TRBV12-4 | 12 | many | CASRDQGYEQFF | TGTGCCAGCAGGGACCAGGGCTATGAGCAGTTCTTC
NA | TRBJ1-1 | TRBV4-1 | 16 | NA | CASSQEWSGSNTEAFF | TGCGCCAGCAGCCAAGAATGGTCAGGGTCTAACACTGAAGCTTTCTTT
TRBD1 | TRBJ1-5 | TRBV12-3/TRBV12-4 | 14 | few | CASSQTGVLQPQHF | TGTGCCAGCAGCCAGACAGGGGTTTTGCAGCCCCAGCATTTT
TRBD2 | TRBJ2-3 | TRBV6-2/TRBV6-3 | 14 | NA | CASRRDYNTDTQYF | TGTGCCAGCAGGAGGGACTATAACACAGATACGCAGTATTTT
NA | TRBJ2-7 | TRBV7-2 | 15 | few | CASSLLQSRPLKQYF | TGTGCCAGCAGCTTGTTACAATCGCGACCGCTGAAGCAGTACTTC
NA | TRBJ1-2 | TRBV7-2 | 14 | NA | CASSSQTTSYGYTF | TGTGCCAGCAGCTCACAGACAACCAGCTATGGCTACACCTTC
NA | TRBJ2-4 | TRBV5-6 | 15 | few | CASGSGKGAKNIQYF | TGTGCCAGCGGGTCCGGGAAGGGGGCCAAAAACATTCAGTACTTC
TRBD1 | TRBJ1-1 | TRBV9 | 15 | many | CASSVAGTGGSEAFF | TGTGCCAGCAGCGTAGCTGGGACAGGGGGATCTGAAGCTTTCTTT
NA | TRBJ1-2 | TRBV28 | 14 | many | CASADRTVYYGYTF | TGTGCCAGCGCGGACCGGACGGTGTACTATGGCTACACCTTC
TRBD2 | TRBJ2-1 | TRBV3-1 | 17 | few | CASSPVAGRSSYNEQFF | TGTGCCAGCAGCCCCGTAGCGGGGAGAAGCTCCTACAATGAGCAGTTCTTC
TRBD2 | TRBJ2-3 | TRBV7-2 | 19 | many | CASSPGTSGGARRTDTQYF | TGTGCCAGCAGCCCCGGGACTAGCGGGGGGGCTAGAAGAACAGATACGCAGTATTTT
NA | TRBJ1-5 | TRBV12-3/TRBV12-4 | 12 | many | CASSWTSQPQHF | TGTGCCAGCAGTTGGACAAGCCAGCCCCAGCATTTT
NA | TRBJ2-1 | TRBV20-1 | 14 | many | CSAPRGGGNNEQFF | TGCAGTGCCCCCCGCGGAGGGGGGAACAATGAGCAGTTCTTC
NA | TRBJ2-5 | TRBV7-7 | 16 | NA | CASSLGGLGIVETQYF | TGTGCCAGCAGCTTAGGGGGCCTCGGAATCGTCGAGACCCAGTACTTC
NA | TRBJ2-1 | TRBV7-9 | 15 | few | CASSSLEGRGNEQFF | TGTGCCAGCAGCTCCCTGGAGGGACGGGGCAATGAGCAGTTCTTC
NA | TRBJ2-2 | TRBV5-6 | 15 | many | CASSPGGENTGELFF | TGTGCCAGCAGCCCCGGCGGGGAGAACACCGGGGAGCTGTTTTTT